This TCR beta chain was identified in a study of cytomegalovirus exposure and HLA in healthy donors. Study-wide results and limits: Researchers left out some V segments, among them TRBV6-2 and TRBV6-3, as indistinguishable. With later analysis, a missense DCLRE1C variant became linked to TCR beta V- and J-gene trimming. The study recorded around 160 TCR beta chains that were cytomegalovirus-associated. Later analysis found that TCR beta chains associated with HLA were more clonally expanded than other, equally common chains.

This CDR3 has 14 residues. Germline trimming cut 6 bases from V and 3 bases from J; bases unmatched to any gene: 5. Germline V gene data show CDR1 as KGHSH and CDR2 as LQKENI. It was with 60 Vbeta and 13 Jbeta primers that the PCR ran. The method was immunoSEQ multiplex PCR; TCRdb's version includes in-frame clones alone and lacks a portion of them. The table lists 100,000 to 140,000 clones, over 80% of them singletons. About this clone: Antigen unknown.

Sample: PBMCs. V gene TRBV18 combines with J gene TRBJ1-2, with 9 bases identical to TRBD1. The clonotype comes from a young man in good health and CMV-seropositive. CDR3 sequence reads: CASSRTGAYYGYTF. The CDR3 DNA reads TGTGCCAGCTCCCGGACAGGGGCGTACTATGGCTACACCTTC. Using reference TRBV18 and TRBJ1-2 for the parts outside the CDR3, the full variable domain is NAGVMQNPRHLVRRRGQEARLRCSPMKGHSHVYWYRQLPEEGLKFMVYLQKENIIDESGMPKERFSAEFPKEGPSILRIQQVVRGDSAAYFCASSRTGAYYGYTFGSGTRLTVV.